These 20 T cell receptor beta chains were sequenced from one sample in a study of T cells in Graves' hyperthyroidism and ophthalmopathy. Researchers took RNA transcripts and amplified the TCR beta CDR3 regions from them. The study used the HTBI primer set for a first-round RT-PCR of the TCR CDR3. One entry per CDR3 protein, called by TCRdb with MiXCR from the multiplex PCR reads. This table holds about 580,000 distinct CDR3 sequences, around 46% found once. Sequencing was carried out using peripheral blood or thyroid tissue (not recorded which). All receptors derive from a woman aged 18-30 years with Graves' hyperthyroidism.

V is TRBV29-1 and J is TRBJ1-1; D remains ambiguous. Germline loops: CDR1 SQVTM, CDR2 ANQGSEA. The ends were cut back, 5 bases at V and 3 bases at J, with 10 bases in the middle. The CDR3 is made up of 12 amino acids. The CDR3 sequence is CSVLSRDTEAFF. CDR3 sequence (DNA): TGCAGCGTTCTGTCCCGGGACACTGAAGCTTTCTTT.

This sequence joins TRBV25-1 and TRBJ2-7; 8 bases line up with TRBD1. CDR3 length: 13 amino acids. Germline V gene sequence: CDR1 MGHDK, CDR2 SYGVNS. V shed 10 bases, J shed 2 bases, and the junction held 7 bases outside the gene matches. CDR3 sequence (DNA): TGTGCCACTCGCGACAGGGGTCCCTACGAGCAGTACTTC. Encoded protein: CATRDRGPYEQYF.

This rearrangement joins TRBV4-1 to TRBJ1-5; D gene uncertain. From germline, CDR1 is MGHRA and CDR2 YSYEKL. Trimming stripped 0 bases from V and 2 bases from J, with 11 bases between. The CDR3 has 16 amino acids. CDR3 nucleotide sequence: TGCGCCAGCAGCCAAGATTTCGGGCGAGGCAATCAGCCCCAGCATTTT. It encodes CASSQDFGRGNQPQHF.

The V call is TRBV7-9, the J call TRBJ1-1, with TRBD1 identical over 7 bases. CDR3 size: 17 residues. Germline assignment: CDR1 SEHNR and CDR2 FQNEAQ (reference sequence). After removal of 1 base from V and 2 bases from J, the junction contained 10 bases not matched to a gene. The CDR3 protein is CASSLEGGSGYNTEAFF. In DNA, the CDR3 is TGTGCCAGCAGCTTAGAAGGGGGCAGCGGATATAACACTGAAGCTTTCTTT.

This chain joins TRBV2 and TRBJ1-1; TRBD1 agrees at 10 bases. The CDR3 spans 16 residues. Germline CDR1 is SNHLY and CDR2 is FYNNEI. The V gene end was trimmed by 6 bases and the J gene end by 2 bases; junction bases not matched to a gene: 9. The CDR3 here is CASRASGTGVNTEAFF. The CDR3, as DNA: TGTGCCAGCAGGGCCTCCGGGACAGGGGTTAACACTGAAGCTTTCTTT.

This clonotype was counted ten times or more. The chain recombines TRBV15 with TRBJ2-7; D unresolved. Germline V gene lookup returns CDR1 LNHNV and CDR2 YYDKDF (reference sequence). The CDR3 spans 14 residues. Trimming removed 1 base at V and 9 bases at J, with 16 bases between. CDR3 region: CATSRASTPFGQYF. CDR3 sequence (DNA): TGTGCCACCAGCAGAGCTTCGACACCCTTCGGGCAGTACTTC.

The rearrangement joins TRBV7-8 to TRBJ1-4; no definite D call. The CDR3 loop spans 13 amino acids. Trimming shortened V by 2 bases and J by 7 bases, and 8 bases separated the two germline ends. Germline V gene lookup returns CDR1 SGHVS and CDR2 FQNEAQ. The CDR3 DNA reads TGTGCCAGCAGCTTAATCGTCAGTGAAAAACTGTTTTTT. Its translation is CASSLIVSEKLFF.

The sample holds many counts of this clonotype. The J gene is TRBJ2-2, the V gene TRBV5-8; 11 bases line up with TRBD2. This CDR3 contains 15 residues. The germline V gene has CDR1 SGHTS and CDR2 YDEGEE. The V gene end was trimmed by 4 bases and the J gene end by 3 bases; junction bases not matched to a gene: 2. CDR3 in amino acids: CASSPGLADTGELFF. DNA of the CDR3: TGTGCCAGCAGCCCGGGACTAGCGGACACCGGGGAGCTGTTTTTT.

The V gene is TRBV2, the J gene TRBJ2-5; 10 bases are a match to TRBD2. Germline V lookup: CDR1 SNHLY, CDR2 FYNNEI. This CDR3 has 15 amino acids. J lost 5 bases, V lost 6 bases, and 9 bases had no gene match. DNA for the CDR3: TGTGCCAGCAGGGGCAGGATAGCGGGAGGCGAGACCCAGTACTTC. This translates into CASRGRIAGGETQYF.

This clonotype was counted ten times or more. This chain connects TRBV7-2 to TRBJ2-7, with a tentative D call TRBD2 (5 bases). This CDR3 region has 13 residues. Germline V gene lookup returns CDR1 SGHTA and CDR2 FQGNSA. The V and J ends lost 6 bases and 5 bases respectively, with 14 bases between them. DNA for the CDR3: TGTGCCAGCAGGCGGGCTCCCTTTGACGAGCAGTACTTC. It encodes CASRRAPFDEQYF.

This clonotype was recorded a few times. A much larger clone lies a single base off, so this may be a read error. The chain has TRBV27 and TRBJ2-7; 8 bases map to TRBD2. The germline V gene encodes CDR1 MNHEY and CDR2 SMNVEV (reference sequence). The CDR3 has 14 residues. V gave up 7 bases and J gave up 4 bases; unmatched junction bases: 9. As DNA, the CDR3 is TGTGCCAGCAACTCCGGGAGGGGGGCGTACGAGCAGTACTTC. Translating it yields CASNSGRGAYEQYF.

There are many counts of this clonotype. The gene calls are TRBV20-1 and TRBJ2-7; 14 bases are a match to TRBD2. Germline V CDR1 and CDR2: DFQATT, SNEGSKA (reference sequence). This CDR3 is built from 13 residues. V lost 5 bases to trimming and J lost 6 bases; unmatched junction nucleotides: 3. The CDR3 coding sequence is TGCAGTGCTCGACTAGCGGGAGGGGGCGAGCAGTACTTC. Amino acid sequence: CSARLAGGGEQYF.

CDR3 loop: CASSVGTDEAFF. The CDR3 DNA reads TGTGCCAGCAGCGTCGGGACAGACGAAGCTTTCTTT. The rearrangement joins TRBV9 to TRBJ1-1; the match to TRBD1 covers 7 bases. The CDR3 consists of 12 residues. Germline-derived CDR1 and CDR2 are SGDLS and YYNGEE. With 2 bases clipped from V and 8 bases from J, the junction kept 3 bases outside the gene matches.

For this clonotype: This CDR3 fails to terminate in the conserved phenylalanine or tryptophan, so it likely reflects a read error. This sequence joins TRBV29-1 and TRBJ1-1, with D possibly matching TRBD1 (6 bases). The CDR3 has 14 amino acids. Trimming cost V 0 bases and J 0 bases, with 8 bases left between them. The germline V gene has CDR1 SQVTM and CDR2 ANQGSEA. The CDR3 DNA follows: TGCAGCGTTGAAGAAGGGACAATGAACACTGAAGCTTTCCTT. Translated, it gives CSVEEGTMNTEAFL.

This clonotype was counted a few times. The rearrangement links TRBV10-1 to TRBJ2-3; 11 nucleotides align to TRBD2. CDR3 length: 17 amino acids. CDR1 is WNHNN, CDR2 SYGVQD, per germline (reference sequence). V was pared by 3 bases and J by 4 bases, with 9 bases of the junction left unmatched. CDR3 in DNA: TGCGCCAGCAGTGATGCCTTACTAGCGGGAGTTGCAGATACGCAGTATTTT. Translating gives CASSDALLAGVADTQYF.

The J gene is TRBJ2-5, the V gene TRBV7-6; 10 bases agree with TRBD2. Germline CDR1 SGHVS, CDR2 FNYEAQ. This CDR3 contains 14 residues. Unmatched junction bases numbered 2, after V lost 4 bases and J lost 3 bases. The DNA of the CDR3 is TGTGCCAGCAGCTATAGCGGGAGGAAAGAGACCCAGTACTTC. This gives the protein CASSYSGRKETQYF.

Ten or more counts support this clonotype. This chain links TRBV12-3 or TRBV12-4 with TRBJ1-4, with 7 positions matching TRBD1. This CDR3 region has 13 residues. Trimming took 3 bases from V and 8 from J; bases not matched to a gene: 3. The CDR3 nucleotides read TGTGCCAGCAGTTTTACAGGGGCGGAAAAACTGTTTTTT. Amino acid sequence: CASSFTGAEKLFF.

This clonotype was seen repeatedly, ten times or more. CDR3 DNA sequence: TGTGCCAGCAGCTCACCTCACGCGGTCGAGCTGTTTTTT. Its protein product is CASSSPHAVELFF. The chain links TRBV5-4 to TRBJ2-2; D call uncertain. Germline CDR1 and CDR2: SGHNT and YYREEE (reference sequence). The germline V and J ends were trimmed by 3 bases and 11 bases, with 14 bases remaining between them. The CDR3 covers 13 residues.

This clonotype came up many times. This chain uses TRBV24-1 with TRBJ2-3, with D perhaps matching TRBD2 (6 bases). Germline CDR1 and CDR2: KGHDR and SFDVKD. The CDR3 totals 16 residues. The germline V and J ends were trimmed by 0 bases and 2 bases, with 11 bases remaining between them. The CDR3 spells CATSDLAGPFTDTQYF. In DNA, the CDR3 is TGTGCCACCAGTGATTTGGCGGGACCGTTCACAGATACGCAGTATTTT.

The chain carries TRBV7-9 and TRBJ2-1; maybe TRBD2 (5 bases). Germline V gene data show CDR1 as SEHNR and CDR2 as FQNEAQ (reference sequence). There are 13 residues in the CDR3. The V end was cut by 2 bases, the J end by 10 bases, with 12 bases between. The CDR3 reads CASSLQPGEEQFF. The DNA for the CDR3 is TGTGCCAGCAGCTTACAACCTGGGGAGGAGCAGTTCTTC. Supplemented by reference TRBV7-9 and TRBJ2-1, the full variable domain reads DTGVSQNPRHKITKRGQNVTFRCDPISEHNRLYWYRQTLGQGPEFLTYFQNEAQLEKSRLLSDRFSAERPKGSFSTLEIQRTEQGDSAMYLCASSLQPGEEQFFGPGTRLTVL.